Listed here are 26 T cell receptor beta chains from one sample, sequenced in a study of T cells in localized non-small cell lung cancer. The repertoire was sequenced with immunoSEQ multiplex PCR; TCRdb's copy has only in-frame clones and lacks some. This sample has around 36,000 clones, with approximately 81% found just once. The sample here was peripheral blood mononuclear cells, taken before any cancer treatment. The receptors were sampled from a male donor at least 60 years old with stage II lung adenocarcinoma.

The V gene is TRBV27, the J gene TRBJ2-7; no clear D gene. CDR3 length: 14 amino acids. The germline V gene encodes CDR1 MNHEY and CDR2 SMNVEV (reference sequence). With 6 bases removed from V and 2 bases from J, the gap between germline ends came to 14 bases. CDR3 sequence (DNA): TGTGCCAGCAGCGGTCAGGAGTCTGCCTACGAGCAGTACTTC. It encodes CASSGQESAYEQYF.

The chain employs TRBV5-5 and TRBJ2-7; D is undetermined. Trimming shortened V by 4 bases and J by 5 bases, and 19 bases separated the two germline ends. The germline gives CDR1 SGHKS, CDR2 YYEKEE (reference sequence). The CDR3 covers 15 residues. As DNA, the CDR3 is TGTGCCAGCAGCCCTTCCCGGGTTGATCCGAACGAGCAGTACTTC. Translating it yields CASSPSRVDPNEQYF.

This chain joins TRBV6-5 and TRBJ2-1, with D tentatively TRBD2 (6 bases). V was clipped by 6 bases and J by 4 bases, with 10 bases between them. Germline V gene sequence: CDR1 MNHEY, CDR2 SVGAGI. CDR3 length: 13 residues. The CDR3: CASRGDLYNEQFF. The CDR3 coding sequence is TGTGCCAGCAGGGGGGACTTGTACAATGAGCAGTTCTTC.

This rearrangement joins TRBV5-1 to TRBJ1-1; tentatively, D is TRBD1 (5 bases). The germline V gene has CDR1 SGHRS and CDR2 YFSETQ. CDR3 length: 15 amino acids. Deletions cut 4 bases from V and 2 bases from J, with 15 bases between. The chain's CDR3 is CASSRSGPVNTEAFF. The CDR3 DNA reads as TGCGCCAGCAGCCGATCAGGGCCCGTTAACACTGAAGCTTTCTTT.

V is TRBV4-1 and J is TRBJ1-1, with D unclear. V was trimmed by 3 bases and J by 1 base, leaving 9 bases between them. Germline V gene data show CDR1 as MGHRA and CDR2 as YSYEKL. The CDR3 spans 14 residues. The CDR3 DNA reads as TGCGCCAGCAGCCATGGACGGGAGAACACTGAAGCTTTCTTT. It specifies CASSHGRENTEAFF.

The chain employs TRBV5-5 and TRBJ2-5; the match to TRBD1 covers 9 bases. This CDR3 comprises 14 residues. Germline V gene data show CDR1 as SGHKS and CDR2 as YYEKEE (reference sequence). J lost 5 bases, V lost 5 bases, and 7 bases had no gene match. DNA of the CDR3: TGTGCCAGCAGTCGGGACAGGGTAGGGGAGACCCAGTACTTC. Its translation is CASSRDRVGETQYF.

The rearrangement links TRBV18 to TRBJ2-1, with D possibly matching TRBD1 (5 bases). Germline loops: CDR1 KGHSH, CDR2 LQKENI. The V gene lost 6 bases and the J gene lost 0 bases, with 9 bases spanning the gap. The CDR3 consists of 14 residues. This chain's CDR3 is CASSRQSSYNEQFF. The CDR3 DNA is TGTGCCAGCTCTAGACAGAGCTCCTACAATGAGCAGTTCTTC.

J is TRBJ1-4 and V is TRBV9; D is ambiguous. The germline gives CDR1 SGDLS, CDR2 YYNGEE. CDR3 length: 16 amino acids. The V gene lost 3 bases and the J gene lost 6 bases, with 18 bases spanning the gap. CDR3 sequence: CASSESPGFGDEKLFF. For the CDR3, the DNA is TGTGCCAGCAGCGAGAGCCCCGGGTTTGGGGATGAAAAACTGTTTTTT.

This rearrangement joins TRBV7-2 to TRBJ2-3; D might be TRBD2 (6 bases). There are 15 residues in the CDR3. V was cut by 1 base and J by 2 bases, with 10 bases left in between. Germline V lookup: CDR1 SGHTA, CDR2 FQGNSA. The CDR3, as DNA: TGTGCCAGCAGCTTAGGGAGCGGGTTCACAGATACGCAGTATTTT. Translated, it gives CASSLGSGFTDTQYF.

The chain recombines TRBV4-1 with TRBJ2-2; D is unresolved. The CDR3 has 17 residues. Germline V gene data show CDR1 as MGHRA and CDR2 as YSYEKL. V lost 3 bases and J lost 2, with 16 bases in between. The CDR3, as DNA: TGCGCCAGCAGCCAGCTTCGGGCCCGGAAAAACACCGGGGAGCTGTTTTTT. Protein: CASSQLRARKNTGELFF.

The chain joins TRBV9 to TRBJ2-1, with TRBD2 matching over 8 bases. In germline, CDR1 is SGDLS, CDR2 YYNGEE. Trimming at V came to 2 bases and at J to 5 bases, leaving 15 bases not matched to a gene. This CDR3 is built from 18 residues. CDR3 nucleotides: TGTGCCAGCAGCGTTTTACCCTCTTCAGCGGGAGCCAACAATGAGCAGTTCTTC. Translating gives CASSVLPSSAGANNEQFF.

The rearrangement joins TRBV11-2 to TRBJ2-7; D uncertain. The ends were cut back, 5 bases at V and 3 bases at J, with 5 bases in the middle. The germline gives CDR1 SGHAT, CDR2 FQNNGV. The CDR3 length is 11 residues. The CDR3 protein is CASSPLYEQYF. The CDR3 bases are TGTGCCAGCAGCCCTCTCTACGAGCAGTACTTC.

The J gene is TRBJ2-2, the V gene TRBV5-1, with 9 bases aligning to TRBD2. With 0 bases clipped from V and 7 bases from J, the junction kept 4 bases outside the gene matches. CDR1 and CDR2 from the germline V gene are SGHRS and YFSETQ. The CDR3 has 15 amino acids. The CDR3 DNA reads as TGCGCCAGCAGCTTGGGACTAGCGGCGGACGGGGAGCTGTTTTTT. Translating gives CASSLGLAADGELFF.

The rearrangement joins TRBV18 to TRBJ1-1; tentative D call: TRBD1 (5 bases). V was cut by 6 bases and J by 4 bases, with 18 bases left in between. The length of the CDR3 is 15 residues. CDR1 and CDR2 (germline): KGHSH, LQKENI. The CDR3 region is CASSESAGRPTEAFF. CDR3 in DNA: TGTGCCAGCTCGGAAAGCGCAGGGCGCCCCACTGAAGCTTTCTTT.

This clone came up once. The chain employs TRBV28 and TRBJ2-3; TRBD2 matches at 9 bases. The CDR3 totals 19 residues. V shed 7 bases and J 2 bases; nucleotides not matched to a gene: 19. In germline, CDR1 is MDHEN, CDR2 SYDVKM. CDR3 coding DNA: TGTGCCAGCACCCCGTACAGCGGGAGGACCATTTCAGTCACAGATACGCAGTATTTT. It translates to CASTPYSGRTISVTDTQYF.

This clone showed up just a few times. The J gene is TRBJ1-1, the V gene TRBV30; D is possibly TRBD1 (5 bases). Germline V gene lookup returns CDR1 GTSNPN and CDR2 SVGIG (reference sequence). The CDR3 covers 13 residues. V dropped 3 bases and J dropped 1 base, with 9 bases sitting between them. In DNA form, the CDR3 reads TGTGCCTGGAGGAGGACACAGAACACTGAAGCTTTCTTT. Amino acid sequence: CAWRRTQNTEAFF.

V and J are TRBV10-3 and TRBJ2-1, with TRBD1 matching over 9 bases. CDR1 and CDR2 (germline): ENHRY, SYGVKD. The CDR3 contains 15 residues. The ends lost 6 bases at V and 2 bases at J; junction bases unmatched: 5. The CDR3 nucleotides are TGTGCCATCAGCCCTCGGGACAGGGCCTACAATGAGCAGTTCTTC. It yields the protein CAISPRDRAYNEQFF.

The table lists this clone with a count of one. J is TRBJ2-1 and V is TRBV7-9; D unresolved. CDR1 is SEHNR and CDR2 is FQNEAQ in the germline V gene (reference sequence). Trimming removed 5 bases at V and 0 bases at J, with 11 bases between. This CDR3 is built from 15 residues. The CDR3 DNA is TGTGCCAGCAGCCCCGGACGGAGCTCCTACAATGAGCAGTTCTTC. Translated: CASSPGRSSYNEQFF.

V usage is TRBV7-2 and J usage is TRBJ1-5; the D is unclear. The CDR3 loop spans 14 amino acids. Germline CDR1 and CDR2: SGHTA and FQGNSA. V was cut by 1 base and J by 6 bases, with 10 bases left in between. CDR3: CASSLGLMGQPQHF. For the CDR3, the DNA is TGTGCCAGCAGCTTAGGTTTGATGGGTCAGCCCCAGCATTTT.

The chain recombines TRBV7-9 with TRBJ1-3, with 8 positions matching TRBD1. CDR1 is SEHNR and CDR2 is FQNEAQ in the germline V gene (reference sequence). V shed 4 bases, J shed 6 bases, and the junction held 5 bases outside the gene matches. There are 14 residues in the CDR3. CDR3 loop: CASSSSGGENTIYF. The CDR3 bases are TGTGCCAGCAGCTCCTCAGGGGGCGAAAACACCATATATTTT.

The chain recombines TRBV30 with TRBJ2-4; no clear D. The CDR3 sequence is 10 residues long. V was clipped by 5 bases and J by 7 bases, with 6 bases between them. Germline V lookup: CDR1 GTSNPN, CDR2 SVGIG (reference sequence). The CDR3 region is CAWGPNIQYF. CDR3 bases: TGTGCCTGGGGACCGAACATTCAGTACTTC.

The chain links TRBV5-4 to TRBJ2-3; TRBD1 matches at 9 bases. The CDR3 has 15 residues. Germline V gene lookup returns CDR1 SGHNT and CDR2 YYREEE (reference sequence). V trimming: 3 bases; J trimming: 5 bases; junction bases outside the gene matches: 7. The CDR3 nucleotides are TGTGCCAGCAGCTACGGACAGGGGTACATAGATACGCAGTATTTT. Residues: CASSYGQGYIDTQYF.

This clone was observed a handful of times. The chain is built from TRBV7-2 and TRBJ1-3; D is perhaps TRBD1 (5 bases). CDR1 and CDR2 (germline): SGHTA, FQGNSA. This CDR3 is built from 15 residues. Trimming shortened V by 5 bases and J by 4 bases, and 15 bases separated the two germline ends. CDR3 DNA: TGTGCCAGCAGCCCAACTGGGGGTTTCGGAAACACCATATATTTT. Protein: CASSPTGGFGNTIYF.

The chain couples TRBV5-1 to TRBJ2-7; the D gene could be TRBD1 or TRBD2 (5 bases each). Trimming cost V 6 bases and J 0 bases, with 10 bases left between them. CDR1 is SGHRS and CDR2 is YFSETQ in the germline V gene. There are 13 residues in the CDR3. In DNA form, the CDR3 reads TGCGCCAGCACTCGGGACGGCTCCTACGAGCAGTACTTC. It specifies CASTRDGSYEQYF.

V gene TRBV29-1 combines with J gene TRBJ2-1; 12 nucleotides line up with TRBD2. From germline, CDR1 is SQVTM and CDR2 ANQGSEA. The CDR3 length is 15 residues. J lost 7 bases, V lost 1 base, and 5 bases had no gene match. CDR3 in amino acids: CSVEAASGRVNEQFF. The CDR3 DNA is TGCAGCGTTGAAGCTGCTAGCGGGAGGGTAAATGAGCAGTTCTTC.

This chain links TRBV6-1 with TRBJ1-1; weak D call: TRBD1 (5 bases). Trimming pared 5 bases from V and 4 bases from J, leaving 14 bases between. Per germline, CDR1 MNHNS and CDR2 SASEGT. The CDR3 contains 14 residues. CDR3 sequence (DNA): TGTGCCAGCAGTAATAAAGGGGTTTCCACTGAAGCTTTCTTT. It yields the protein CASSNKGVSTEAFF.